This T cell receptor beta chain appears in the sequencing data of a study of cytomegalovirus exposure and HLA in healthy donors. Germline lookup yields CDR1 SGHVS and CDR2 FQNEAQ. V lost 3 bases and J 4 bases, leaving 23 bases between the germline ends. The CDR3 is 18 amino acids. The PCR had 60 Vbeta and 13 Jbeta primers. Data came from immunoSEQ multiplex PCR; TCRdb stores just in-frame clones and leaves some out. The sample has roughly 99,000 clones; approximately 73% are singletons. The chain carries TRBV7-8 and TRBJ2-3; TRBD2 might be the D (6 bases). The specimen was PBMCs. This receptor was taken from a young man in good health and CMV-seronegative. The CDR3 sequence is CASSFSSWEAGFADTQYF. The CDR3 region has the DNA TGTGCCAGCAGCTTCTCTTCATGGGAGGCGGGCTTTGCAGATACGCAGTATTTT.